This T cell receptor beta chain was retrieved from a study of spatial heterogeneity in lung cancer. Study-wide results and caveats: Counts that tracked tumor mutation counts were those of expanded intratumoral alpha and beta TCRs.

This clonotype has at least ten counts. Its antigen is not known. Time point reported: sample taken at primary tumor resection. TCRdb called the 5' RACE reads again in MiXCR, with one record for every CDR3 protein. The repertoire holds under 5,500 distinct CDR3 sequences, with over 5% as singletons. This CDR3 is built from 15 residues. V was trimmed by 3 bases and J by 0 bases, leaving 8 bases between them. CDR1 and CDR2 (germline): SGHDN, FVKESK. The rearrangement uses TRBV14 and TRBJ1-4; no reliable D call. The origin of this receptor is a male donor with early-stage non-small cell lung cancer. Sample: lung tumor tissue, taken at surgery. The CDR3 DNA reads as TGTGCCAGCAGCCAGAGATTTGCAACTAATGAAAAACTGTTTTTT. Its translation: CASSQRFATNEKLFF.